This T cell receptor beta chain was identified during a study of cytomegalovirus exposure and HLA in healthy donors. Study-wide results and limits: A later analysis reportedly identified an Asian-associated ancestry cluster as carrying fewer N-insertions than the approximately 670-donor mean. Diagnosis of cytomegalovirus status made by the classifier reportedly showed high specificity and sensitivity.

Germline-derived CDR1 and CDR2 are SGHRS and YFSETQ. J lost 0 bases, V lost 4 bases, and 14 bases had no gene match. CDR3 length: 19 residues. It was with 60 Vbeta and 13 Jbeta primers that the PCR ran. In the original workflow: Tens of millions of unique TCR beta chains, around 10 million of them shared, were counted by a later analysis. Sequenced by immunoSEQ multiplex PCR; TCRdb stores in-frame clones only, minus some. D and trimming were read from the DNA, whereas the V and J calls and clone size are those reported in that table. This sample has 150,000 or so clones; about 68% occur once, and the top ten carry around 2.5%. In the case of this clone: Its cognate antigen is unknown.

This clonotype was obtained from a female donor in good health and CMV-seronegative. Sequencing used PBMCs. V gene TRBV5-1 combines with J gene TRBJ2-4; 9 bases match TRBD2. CDR3 amino acids: CASSPRPLAGPLAKNIQYF. Written as DNA, the CDR3 is TGCGCCAGCAGCCCCCGCCCACTAGCGGGCCCACTAGCCAAAAACATTCAGTACTTC.